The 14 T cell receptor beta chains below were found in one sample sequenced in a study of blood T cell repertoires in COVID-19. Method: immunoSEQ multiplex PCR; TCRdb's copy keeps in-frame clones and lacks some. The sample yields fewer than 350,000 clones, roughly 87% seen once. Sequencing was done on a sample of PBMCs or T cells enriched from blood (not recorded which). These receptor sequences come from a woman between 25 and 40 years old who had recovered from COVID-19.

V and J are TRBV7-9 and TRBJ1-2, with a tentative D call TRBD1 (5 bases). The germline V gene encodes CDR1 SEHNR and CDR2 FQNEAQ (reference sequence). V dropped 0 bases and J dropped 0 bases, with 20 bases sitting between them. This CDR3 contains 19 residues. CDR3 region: CASSLAPGPLSVANYGYTF. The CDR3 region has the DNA TGTGCCAGCAGCTTAGCGCCAGGGCCGCTTAGTGTAGCTAACTATGGCTACACCTTC.

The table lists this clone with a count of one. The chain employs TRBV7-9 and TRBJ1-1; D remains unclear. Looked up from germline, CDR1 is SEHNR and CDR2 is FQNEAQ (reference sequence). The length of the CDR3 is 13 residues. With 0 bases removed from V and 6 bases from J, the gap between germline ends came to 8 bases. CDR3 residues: CASSLAYGPEAFF. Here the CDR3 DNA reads TGTGCCAGCAGCTTAGCGTACGGTCCTGAAGCTTTCTTT.

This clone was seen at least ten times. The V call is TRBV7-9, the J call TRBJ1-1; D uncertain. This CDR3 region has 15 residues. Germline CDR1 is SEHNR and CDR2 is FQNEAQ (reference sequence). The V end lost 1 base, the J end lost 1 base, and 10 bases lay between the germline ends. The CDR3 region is CASSLDAGRNTEAFF. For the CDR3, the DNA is TGTGCCAGCAGCTTAGACGCTGGCAGGAACACTGAAGCTTTCTTT.

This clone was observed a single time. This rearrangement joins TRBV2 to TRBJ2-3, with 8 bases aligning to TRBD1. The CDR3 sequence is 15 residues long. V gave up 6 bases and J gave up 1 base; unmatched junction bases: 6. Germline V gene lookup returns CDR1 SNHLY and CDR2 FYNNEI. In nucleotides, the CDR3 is TGTGCCAGCAGACCCAGGGGGCACGGCACAGATACGCAGTATTTT. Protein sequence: CASRPRGHGTDTQYF.

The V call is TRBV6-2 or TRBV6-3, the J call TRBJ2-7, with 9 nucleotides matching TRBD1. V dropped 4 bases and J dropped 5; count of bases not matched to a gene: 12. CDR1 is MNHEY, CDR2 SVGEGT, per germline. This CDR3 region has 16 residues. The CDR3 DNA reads TGTGCCAGCAGTTCGGACTCCCCGGGACAGGGAAACGAGCAGTACTTC. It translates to CASSSDSPGQGNEQYF.

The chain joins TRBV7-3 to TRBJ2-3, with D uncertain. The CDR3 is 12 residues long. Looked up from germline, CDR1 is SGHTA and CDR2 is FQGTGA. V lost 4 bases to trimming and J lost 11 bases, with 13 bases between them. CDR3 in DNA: TGTGCCAGCAGCTCGACTGACCGGATGCAGTATTTT. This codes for CASSSTDRMQYF.

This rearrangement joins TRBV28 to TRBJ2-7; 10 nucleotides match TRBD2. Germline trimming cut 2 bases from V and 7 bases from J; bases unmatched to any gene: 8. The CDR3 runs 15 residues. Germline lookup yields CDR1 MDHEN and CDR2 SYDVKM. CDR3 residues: CASSLPGLAAWEQYF. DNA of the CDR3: TGTGCCAGCAGTTTACCCGGACTAGCGGCCTGGGAGCAGTACTTC.

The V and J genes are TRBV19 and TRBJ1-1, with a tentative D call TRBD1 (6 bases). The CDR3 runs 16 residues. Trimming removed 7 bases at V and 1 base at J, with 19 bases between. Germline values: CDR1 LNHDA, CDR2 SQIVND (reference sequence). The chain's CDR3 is CASNVRGGHSNTEAFF. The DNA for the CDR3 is TGTGCCAGTAACGTAAGGGGGGGACACTCGAACACTGAAGCTTTCTTT.

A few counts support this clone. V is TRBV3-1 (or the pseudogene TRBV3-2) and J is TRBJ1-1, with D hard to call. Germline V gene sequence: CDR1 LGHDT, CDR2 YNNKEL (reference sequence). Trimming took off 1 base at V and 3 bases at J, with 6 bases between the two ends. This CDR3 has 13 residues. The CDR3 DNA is TGTGCCAGCAGCCAAGTCTCTTACACTGAAGCTTTCTTT. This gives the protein CASSQVSYTEAFF.

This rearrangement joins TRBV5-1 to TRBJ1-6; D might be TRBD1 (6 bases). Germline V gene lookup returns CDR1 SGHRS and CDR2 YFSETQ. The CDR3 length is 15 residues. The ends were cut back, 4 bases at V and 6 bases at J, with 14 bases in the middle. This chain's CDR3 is CASSAPGQTNSPLHF. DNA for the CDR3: TGCGCCAGCAGCGCGCCAGGACAGACTAATTCACCCCTCCACTTT. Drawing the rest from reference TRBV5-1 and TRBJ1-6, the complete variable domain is KAGVTQTPRYLIKTRGQQVTLSCSPISGHRSVSWYQQTPGQGLQFLFEYFSETQRNKGNFPGRFSGRQFSNSRSEMNVSTLELGDSALYLCASSAPGQTNSPLHFGNGTRLTVT.

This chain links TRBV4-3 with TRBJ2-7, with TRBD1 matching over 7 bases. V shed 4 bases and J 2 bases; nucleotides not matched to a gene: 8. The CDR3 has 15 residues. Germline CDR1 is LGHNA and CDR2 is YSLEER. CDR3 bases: TGCGCCAGCAGCCCCTCCAGGCAGGGGGCCTACGAGCAGTACTTC. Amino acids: CASSPSRQGAYEQYF.

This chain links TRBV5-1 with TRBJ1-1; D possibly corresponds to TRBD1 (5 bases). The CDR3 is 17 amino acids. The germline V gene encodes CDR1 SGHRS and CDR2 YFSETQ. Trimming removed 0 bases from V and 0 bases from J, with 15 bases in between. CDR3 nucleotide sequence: TGCGCCAGCAGCTTGGAAAGAGGCCGGGGGATGAACACTGAAGCTTTCTTT. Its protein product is CASSLERGRGMNTEAFF.

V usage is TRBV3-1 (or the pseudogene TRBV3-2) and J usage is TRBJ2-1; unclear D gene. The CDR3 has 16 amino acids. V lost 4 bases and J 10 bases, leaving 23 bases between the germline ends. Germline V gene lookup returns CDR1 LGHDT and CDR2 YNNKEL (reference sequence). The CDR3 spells CASSPLAPLTPREQFF. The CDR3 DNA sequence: TGTGCCAGCAGCCCCCTTGCCCCTCTAACACCCAGGGAGCAGTTCTTC.

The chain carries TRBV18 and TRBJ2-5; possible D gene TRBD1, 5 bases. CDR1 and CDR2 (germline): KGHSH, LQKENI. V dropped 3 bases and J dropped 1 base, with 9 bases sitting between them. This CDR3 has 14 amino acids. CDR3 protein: CASSPDSPQETQYF. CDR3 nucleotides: TGTGCCAGCTCACCTGACAGCCCCCAAGAGACCCAGTACTTC.